These 18 T cell receptor beta chains came from one sample sequenced in a study of technical replicates of blood from a few donors. TCRdb keeps only in-frame clones here, not all; method: immunoSEQ multiplex PCR. In the table there are approximately 49,000 clones, more than 85% of which are singletons. The sequencing input was PBMCs. The receptors shown here come from a human donor in good health. Some clones in this sample may be carry-over from other donors' samples.

The chain joins TRBV25-1 to TRBJ2-5; 8 nucleotides match TRBD1. Germline lookup yields CDR1 MGHDK and CDR2 SYGVNS. V trimming: 2 bases; J trimming: 4 bases; junction bases outside the gene matches: 6. The CDR3 covers 15 residues. In nucleotides, the CDR3 is TGTGCCAGCAGTGAACCAGGGGGCGCGATAGAGACCCAGTACTTC. This gives the protein CASSEPGGAIETQYF.

The gene calls are TRBV7-9 and TRBJ2-2, with D hard to call. CDR3 length equals 16 residues. Per the germline V gene, CDR1 is SEHNR and CDR2 is FQNEAQ (reference sequence). V was cut by 7 bases and J by 1 base, with 16 bases left in between. The CDR3 DNA sequence: TGTGCCAGCATCCCAGGTGGCGAAATGAACACCGGGGAGCTGTTTTTT. This gives the protein CASIPGGEMNTGELFF.

The V and J genes are TRBV4-1 and TRBJ1-2; D might be TRBD1 (6 bases). Trimming removed 3 bases from V and 2 bases from J, with 10 bases in between. The CDR3 spans 14 residues. The germline V gene encodes CDR1 MGHRA and CDR2 YSYEKL. CDR3 loop: CASSHRTVNYGYTF. The CDR3 nucleotides are TGCGCCAGCAGCCACCGGACAGTAAACTATGGCTACACCTTC.

J is TRBJ2-3 and V is TRBV14; possible D gene TRBD1, 6 bases. V was clipped by 3 bases and J by 2 bases, with 21 bases between them. In germline, CDR1 is SGHDN, CDR2 FVKESK. CDR3 length equals 18 residues. CDR3 bases: TGTGCCAGCAGCCAGATAACAGGGAGAGGGCCATTCACAGATACGCAGTATTTT. Protein: CASSQITGRGPFTDTQYF.

The genes are TRBV5-1 and TRBJ1-2; TRBD1 matches 10 bases. V was pared by 4 bases and J by 6 bases, with 3 bases of the junction left unmatched. This CDR3 comprises 13 residues. The germline V gene encodes CDR1 SGHRS and CDR2 YFSETQ. CDR3 protein: CASSVGTGDGYTF. CDR3 nucleotides: TGCGCCAGCAGCGTCGGGACAGGGGATGGCTACACCTTC.

J is TRBJ2-1 and V is TRBV18; no clear D. Germline V gene data show CDR1 as KGHSH and CDR2 as LQKENI. This CDR3 is built from 15 residues. Trimming cost V 7 bases and J 6 bases, with 19 bases left between them. The CDR3 DNA reads TGTGCCAGCTGCCCCGGCGGATTCCGGCCCAATGAGCAGTTCTTC. Protein: CASCPGGFRPNEQFF.

This chain joins TRBV19 and TRBJ2-3; 8 bases match TRBD2. The CDR3 sequence is 15 residues long. V trimming: 4 bases; J trimming: 1 base; junction bases outside the gene matches: 4. Germline V gene sequence: CDR1 LNHDA, CDR2 SQIVND (reference sequence). The CDR3 DNA follows: TGTGCCAGTAGTAGAGAGACTAGCGGCACAGATACGCAGTATTTT. This translates into CASSRETSGTDTQYF.

This clone was counted only a few times. The gene calls are TRBV10-3 and TRBJ1-1; D is possibly TRBD1 (5 bases). CDR1 ENHRY and CDR2 SYGVKD come from the germline V gene. V was pared by 5 bases and J by 5 bases, with 12 bases between. The CDR3 contains 13 residues. For the CDR3, the DNA is TGTGCCATCAGTTCCCGGGGGGGAACTGAAGCTTTCTTT. Protein sequence: CAISSRGGTEAFF.

The V and J genes are TRBV13 and TRBJ2-3; the D gene is possibly TRBD2 (6 bases). The CDR3 length is 15 residues. V lost 0 bases and J lost 2, with 9 bases in between. Germline V gene data show CDR1 as PRHDT and CDR2 as FYEKMQ (reference sequence). The CDR3 reads CASSLGGGPTDTQYF. The CDR3 bases are TGTGCCAGCAGCTTAGGGGGAGGTCCCACAGATACGCAGTATTTT. Full variable domain (outside the CDR3, taken from reference TRBV13 and TRBJ2-3): AAGVIQSPRHLIKEKRETATLKCYPIPRHDTVYWYQQGPGQDPQFLISFYEKMQSDKGSIPDRFSAQQFSDYHSELNMSSLELGDSALYFCASSLGGGPTDTQYFGPGTRLTVL.

This sequence joins TRBV30 and TRBJ1-2, with D unclear. The CDR3 length is 13 residues. The germline V gene has CDR1 GTSNPN and CDR2 SVGIG (reference sequence). V gave up 3 bases and J gave up 4 bases, with 12 bases separating them. Here the CDR3 DNA reads TGTGCCTGGAGCCTGTCCTTGAGCTATGGCTACACCTTC. It is translated as CAWSLSLSYGYTF.

V is TRBV30 and J is TRBJ2-1, with 7 bases lining up with TRBD2. CDR3 length: 15 residues. With V trimmed by 5 bases and J by 4 bases, 11 bases remained unmatched. Germline-derived CDR1 and CDR2 are GTSNPN and SVGIG (reference sequence). Here the CDR3 reads CAWQAWEGGYNEQFF. CDR3 coding DNA: TGTGCCTGGCAAGCGTGGGAGGGCGGGTACAATGAGCAGTTCTTC.

The gene calls are TRBV4-2 and TRBJ2-3; D call uncertain. The CDR3 sequence is 15 residues long. Trimming removed 0 bases at V and 1 base at J, with 8 bases between. Germline V gives CDR1 LGHNA, CDR2 YNFKEQ. As DNA, the CDR3 is TGTGCCAGCAGCCAAGAGGAAGGAGGCACAGATACGCAGTATTTT. Translating it yields CASSQEEGGTDTQYF.

The chain couples TRBV4-3 to TRBJ1-2; weak D call: TRBD1 (5 bases). Germline assignment: CDR1 LGHNA and CDR2 YSLEER. Trimming took 1 base from V and 6 from J, leaving 12 bases between them. The CDR3 runs to 14 residues. The DNA for the CDR3 is TGCGCCAGCAGCCAAGCGGGCAGGGATAATGGCTACACCTTC. This gives the protein CASSQAGRDNGYTF.

This chain joins TRBV2 and TRBJ2-2, with D possibly TRBD1 on 7 matching bases. Germline CDR1 reads SNHLY; CDR2 reads FYNNEI. V was cut by 3 bases and J by 6 bases, with 8 bases left in between. The CDR3 runs to 13 residues. For the CDR3, the DNA is TGTGCCAGCAGTGACAGGGGGGCCGGGGAGCTGTTTTTT. Its translation: CASSDRGAGELFF. The full variable domain, its missing parts supplied by reference TRBV2 and TRBJ2-2, is EPEVTQTPSHQVTQMGQEVILRCVPISNHLYFYWYRQILGQKVEFLVSFYNNEISEKSEIFDDQFSVERPDGSNFTLKIRSTKLEDSAMYFCASSDRGAGELFFGEGSRLTVL.

This CDR3 reads CASSFSGGETDTQYF. The CDR3 DNA is TGTGCCAGCAGCTTTAGCGGGGGGGAAACAGATACGCAGTATTTT. The chain recombines TRBV7-7 with TRBJ2-3, with 11 nucleotides matching TRBD2. The CDR3 is 15 residues long. The germline gives CDR1 SSHAT, CDR2 FNYEAQ (reference sequence). The V and J ends lost 3 bases and 3 bases, in that order; junction bases with no gene match: 2. Combining the CDR3 with reference TRBV7-7 and TRBJ2-3 gives the whole variable domain GAGVSQSPRYKVTKRGQDVTLRCDPISSHATLYWYQQALGQGPEFLTYFNYEAQPDKSGLPSDRFSAERPEGSISTLTIQRTEQRDSAMYRCASSFSGGETDTQYFGPGTRLTVL.

The V and J genes are TRBV5-8 and TRBJ2-7; D not certain. V lost 7 bases and J 0 bases, leaving 11 bases between the germline ends. Germline V lookup: CDR1 SGHTS, CDR2 YDEGEE. The CDR3 covers 13 residues. This chain's CDR3 is CASCKLSSYEQYF. The CDR3 nucleotides are TGTGCCAGCTGCAAGCTAAGCTCCTACGAGCAGTACTTC.

This clone was seen a single time. J is TRBJ1-2 and V is TRBV5-1, with TRBD1 as a possible D gene (5 bases). Germline CDR1 is SGHRS and CDR2 is YFSETQ. The CDR3 consists of 13 residues. Trimming took off 5 bases at V and 4 bases at J, with 12 bases between the two ends. The CDR3 protein is CASSQGGGYGYTF. The CDR3 nucleotides read TGCGCCAGCAGTCAGGGAGGAGGCTATGGCTACACCTTC.

The V call is TRBV25-1, the J call TRBJ1-1; 8 bases agree with TRBD1. V was pared by 3 bases and J by 1 base, with 10 bases of the junction left unmatched. The length of the CDR3 is 17 residues. The germline V gene has CDR1 MGHDK and CDR2 SYGVNS. The CDR3 is CASSDLYLDRGNTEAFF. DNA for the CDR3: TGTGCCAGCAGTGATCTCTACCTTGACAGGGGGAACACTGAAGCTTTCTTT. The whole variable domain, filled in from reference TRBV25-1 and TRBJ1-1, reads EADIYQTPRYLVIGTGKKITLECSQTMGHDKMYWYQQDPGMELHLIHYSYGVNSTEKGDLSSESTVSRIRTEHFPLTLESARPSHTSQYLCASSDLYLDRGNTEAFFGQGTRLTVV.